One sample yielded the 10 T cell receptor beta chains listed below, sequenced in a study of T cells after yellow fever vaccination. TCRdb itself ran the 5' RACE reads through MiXCR, one entry per CDR3 protein. The sample gives some 150,000 distinct CDR3 sequences, 8% to 13% of which show up once; 36% is in the top ten. The sequences come from CD8+ T cells sorted from PBMCs, collected 15 days after the yellow fever booster vaccination. The receptors here all came from a man younger than 30 who received the YFV17D yellow fever vaccine.

The sample holds a few counts of this clonotype. The chain employs TRBV6-2 or TRBV6-3 and TRBJ2-1; D is unclear. This CDR3 has 11 residues. V was shortened by 3 bases and J by 8 bases, with 5 bases between the two germline ends. Germline CDR1 reads MNHEY; CDR2 reads SVGEGT. Here the CDR3 reads CASSYPDEQFF. CDR3 nucleotide sequence: TGTGCCAGCAGTTATCCTGATGAGCAGTTCTTC.

CDR3 nucleotides: TGTGCCAGCAGCTTATTTGGTTGGCAGGGGAATTCACCCCTCCACTTT. Encoded protein: CASSLFGWQGNSPLHF. V and J are TRBV7-2 and TRBJ1-6; possibly TRBD1 for D (6 bases). The CDR3 is 16 amino acids. Trimming removed 2 bases at V and 7 bases at J, with 15 bases between. Germline loops: CDR1 SGHTA, CDR2 FQGNSA.

The V and J genes are TRBV2 and TRBJ2-7; D remains ambiguous. CDR3 length: 13 amino acids. Looked up from germline, CDR1 is SNHLY and CDR2 is FYNNEI. V lost 3 bases, J lost 2 bases, and 8 bases lay in between. The CDR3: CASSDTATYEQYF. The CDR3 DNA reads TGTGCCAGCAGTGACACAGCAACCTACGAGCAGTACTTC.

The rearrangement links TRBV7-3 to TRBJ2-1; tentatively, D is TRBD1 or TRBD2 (5 bases each). Deletions cut 1 base from V and 6 bases from J, with 13 bases between. The CDR3 is 15 residues long. Germline loops: CDR1 SGHTA, CDR2 FQGTGA. CDR3 sequence (DNA): TGTGCCAGCAGCTTAATCAGCGCTGGGGGCAATGAGCAGTTCTTC. It codes for CASSLISAGGNEQFF.

This clonotype came up a few times. The chain recombines TRBV7-9 with TRBJ1-2; a possible D gene is TRBD1 (6 bases). Germline V gene lookup returns CDR1 SEHNR and CDR2 FQNEAQ (reference sequence). The CDR3 consists of 14 residues. Trimming stripped 8 bases from V and 4 bases from J, with 17 bases between. The DNA of the CDR3 is TGTGCCAGCTATAGGGGGGTAGAATCCTATGGCTACACCTTC. Its translation: CASYRGVESYGYTF. Full variable domain (missing parts from reference TRBV7-9 and TRBJ1-2): DTGVSQNPRHKITKRGQNVTFRCDPISEHNRLYWYRQTLGQGPEFLTYFQNEAQLEKSRLLSDRFSAERPKGSFSTLEIQRTEQGDSAMYLCASYRGVESYGYTFGSGTRLTVV.

This clonotype was found a few times. V is TRBV25-1 and J is TRBJ2-1, with TRBD2 identical over 10 bases. This CDR3 has 14 amino acids. Germline CDR1 reads MGHDK; CDR2 reads SYGVNS. V lost 6 bases to trimming and J lost 7 bases; unmatched junction nucleotides: 6. The CDR3 sequence: CASRGGSGGNEQFF. The CDR3 bases are TGTGCCAGCAGAGGGGGTAGCGGGGGGAATGAGCAGTTCTTC.

This clonotype was found many times. The chain is built from TRBV6-2 or TRBV6-3 and TRBJ2-1; maybe TRBD2 (5 bases). Deletions cut 6 bases from V and 7 bases from J, with 16 bases between. Germline CDR1 MNHEY, CDR2 SVGEGT. The CDR3 spans 14 residues. The CDR3 is CASRDSKVGNEQFF. The CDR3, as DNA: TGTGCCAGCAGGGACTCTAAGGTAGGGAATGAGCAGTTCTTC.

This clonotype has only a few counts. The genes are TRBV20-1 and TRBJ2-7; D not resolved. The CDR3 has 13 amino acids. The V end lost 5 bases, the J end lost 0 bases, and 11 bases lay between the germline ends. From germline, CDR1 is DFQATT and CDR2 SNEGSKA (reference sequence). This chain's CDR3 is CSAVDGSSYEQYF. CDR3 coding DNA: TGCAGTGCTGTCGACGGTAGCTCCTACGAGCAGTACTTC.

The chain recombines TRBV2 with TRBJ1-4; TRBD1 matches 8 bases. Germline CDR1 is SNHLY and CDR2 is FYNNEI. V dropped 8 bases and J dropped 0; count of bases not matched to a gene: 11. CDR3 length equals 17 residues. CDR3 loop: CASAGDRRLATNEKLFF. The CDR3, as DNA: TGTGCCAGCGCGGGGGACAGGCGTCTTGCAACTAATGAAAAACTGTTTTTT.

The chain links TRBV2 to TRBJ2-5, with D unresolved. The CDR3 covers 12 residues. Germline V gene data show CDR1 as SNHLY and CDR2 as FYNNEI. V was clipped by 6 bases and J by 1 base, with 6 bases between them. CDR3 nucleotides: TGTGCCAGCAGGAAGTTCCAAGAGACCCAGTACTTC. Its protein product is CASRKFQETQYF.